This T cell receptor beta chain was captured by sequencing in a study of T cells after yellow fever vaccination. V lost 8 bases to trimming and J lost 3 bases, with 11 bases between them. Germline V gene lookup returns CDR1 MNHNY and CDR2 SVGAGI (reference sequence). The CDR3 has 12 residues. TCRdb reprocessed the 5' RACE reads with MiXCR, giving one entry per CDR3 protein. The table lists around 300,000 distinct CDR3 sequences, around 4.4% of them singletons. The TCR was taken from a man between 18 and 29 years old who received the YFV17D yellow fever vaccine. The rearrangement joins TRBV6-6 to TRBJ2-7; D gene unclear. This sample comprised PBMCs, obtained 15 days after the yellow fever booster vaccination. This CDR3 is CASGPRNYEQYF. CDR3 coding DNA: TGTGCCAGCGGCCCCAGAAACTACGAGCAGTACTTC.